This is a list of T cell receptor beta chains from one sample in a study of T cell responses to AZD1222 COVID-19 vaccine. Data came from immunoSEQ multiplex PCR; TCRdb stores just in-frame clones and leaves some out. The sample carries around 110,000 clones, roughly nine tenths recorded once. The sample consisted of peripheral blood, taken on day 0 of AZD1222 vaccination. All receptors come from an adult in good health. Each CDR3 is given with its conserved first and last residue. D genes are given only for firm matches. Some rows mark clone size as missing; the rest say once, few, many or name a class of expanded clone.

d_call: .; j_call: TRBJ2-7; clone_size: .; v_call: TRBV19; cdr3_aa: CASSISGRRMEEEQYF; cdr3_nt: TGTGCCAGTAGTATCTCAGGGAGGAGGATGGAGGAAGAGCAGTACTTC
d_call: TRBD2; j_call: TRBJ2-7; clone_size: once; v_call: TRBV5-1; cdr3_aa: CASRKSLAGDSEQYF; cdr3_nt: TGCGCCAGCAGAAAATCACTAGCGGGAGACTCCGAGCAGTACTTC
d_call: TRBD1; j_call: TRBJ1-1; clone_size: .; v_call: TRBV7-9; cdr3_aa: CASSLGTGKNTEAFF; cdr3_nt: TGTGCCAGCAGCTTAGGGACAGGCAAGAACACTGAAGCTTTCTTT
d_call: .; j_call: TRBJ2-3; clone_size: once; v_call: TRBV27; cdr3_aa: CAIAPLGRGWETDTQYF; cdr3_nt: TGTGCCATCGCACCCCTCGGAAGGGGGTGGGAGACAGATACGCAGTATTTT
d_call: .; j_call: TRBJ2-1; clone_size: .; v_call: TRBV5-6; cdr3_aa: CASSLGGSYNEQFF; cdr3_nt: TGTGCCAGCAGCTTGGGAGGCTCCTACAATGAGCAGTTCTTC
d_call: .; j_call: TRBJ1-2; clone_size: .; v_call: TRBV29-1; cdr3_aa: CSVSGMEGYTF; cdr3_nt: TGCAGCGTGTCCGGGATGGAGGGCTACACCTTC
d_call: TRBD1; j_call: TRBJ1-2; clone_size: few; v_call: TRBV7-8; cdr3_aa: CASSSDREGYGYTF; cdr3_nt: TGTGCCAGCAGCTCAGACAGGGAAGGGTATGGCTACACCTTC
d_call: .; j_call: TRBJ1-6; clone_size: .; v_call: TRBV28; cdr3_aa: CASSSPVVDNSPLHF; cdr3_nt: TGTGCCAGCAGTTCCCCAGTGGTAGATAATTCACCCCTCCACTTT
d_call: .; j_call: TRBJ2-3; clone_size: .; v_call: TRBV11-3; cdr3_aa: CASSFGKTDTQYF; cdr3_nt: TGTGCCAGCAGCTTCGGGAAGACAGATACGCAGTATTTT
d_call: TRBD1; j_call: TRBJ1-4; clone_size: .; v_call: TRBV7-8; cdr3_aa: CASTRGTGINEKLFF; cdr3_nt: TGTGCCAGCACCCGAGGGACAGGAATTAATGAAAAACTGTTTTTT
d_call: .; j_call: TRBJ2-7; clone_size: .; v_call: TRBV9; cdr3_aa: CASSPTGTLSHEQYF; cdr3_nt: TGTGCCAGCAGCCCGACCGGGACACTCAGCCACGAGCAGTACTTC
d_call: TRBD1; j_call: TRBJ2-2; clone_size: .; v_call: TRBV28; cdr3_aa: CASTRYITGDGGELFF; cdr3_nt: TGTGCCAGCACTCGCTACATAACAGGGGATGGCGGGGAGCTGTTTTTT
d_call: TRBD2; j_call: TRBJ2-7; clone_size: once; v_call: TRBV29-1; cdr3_aa: CSASGLAGQLYEQYF; cdr3_nt: TGCAGCGCATCGGGACTAGCGGGACAGTTATACGAGCAGTACTTC
d_call: .; j_call: TRBJ1-2; clone_size: .; v_call: TRBV3-1/TRBV3-2; cdr3_aa: CASSQNYANYGYTF; cdr3_nt: TGTGCCAGCAGCCAAAATTATGCTAACTATGGCTACACCTTC